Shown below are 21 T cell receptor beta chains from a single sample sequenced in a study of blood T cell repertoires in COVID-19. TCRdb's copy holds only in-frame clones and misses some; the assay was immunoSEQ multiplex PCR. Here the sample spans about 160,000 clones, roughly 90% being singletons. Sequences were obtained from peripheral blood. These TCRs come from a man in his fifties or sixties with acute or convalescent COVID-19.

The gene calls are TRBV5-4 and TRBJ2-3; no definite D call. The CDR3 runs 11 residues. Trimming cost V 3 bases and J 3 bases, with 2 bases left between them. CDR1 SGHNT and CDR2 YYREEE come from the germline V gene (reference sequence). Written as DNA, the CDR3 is TGTGCCAGCAGCTCGACAGATACGCAGTATTTT. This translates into CASSSTDTQYF.

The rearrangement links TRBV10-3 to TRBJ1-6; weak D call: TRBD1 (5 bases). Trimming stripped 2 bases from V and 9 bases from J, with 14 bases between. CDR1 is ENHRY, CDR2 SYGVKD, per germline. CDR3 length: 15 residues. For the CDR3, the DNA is TGTGCCATCAGTGAGGGGGCCGCGAGATTTTCACCCCTCCACTTT. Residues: CAISEGAARFSPLHF.

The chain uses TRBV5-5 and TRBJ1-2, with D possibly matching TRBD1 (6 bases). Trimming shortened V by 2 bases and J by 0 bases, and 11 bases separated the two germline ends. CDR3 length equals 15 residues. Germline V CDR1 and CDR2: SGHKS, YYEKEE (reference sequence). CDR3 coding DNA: TGTGCCAGCAGCTTTGTGGACAGAGCTAACTATGGCTACACCTTC. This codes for CASSFVDRANYGYTF.

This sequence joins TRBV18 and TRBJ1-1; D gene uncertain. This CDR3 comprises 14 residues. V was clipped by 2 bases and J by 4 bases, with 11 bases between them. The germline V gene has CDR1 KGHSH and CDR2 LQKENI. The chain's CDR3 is CASSPSRAPTEAFF. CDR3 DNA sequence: TGTGCCAGCTCACCATCGCGGGCTCCCACTGAAGCTTTCTTT. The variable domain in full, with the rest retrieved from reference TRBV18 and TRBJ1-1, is NAGVMQNPRHLVRRRGQEARLRCSPMKGHSHVYWYRQLPEEGLKFMVYLQKENIIDESGMPKERFSAEFPKEGPSILRIQQVVRGDSAAYFCASSPSRAPTEAFFGQGTRLTVV.

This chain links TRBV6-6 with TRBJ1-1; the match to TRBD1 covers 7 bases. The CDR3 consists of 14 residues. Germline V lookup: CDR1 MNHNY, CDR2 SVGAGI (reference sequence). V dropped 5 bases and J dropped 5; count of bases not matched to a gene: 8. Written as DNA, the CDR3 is TGTGCCAGCAGTCCGCGGACAGGAAGAACTGAAGCTTTCTTT. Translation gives CASSPRTGRTEAFF.

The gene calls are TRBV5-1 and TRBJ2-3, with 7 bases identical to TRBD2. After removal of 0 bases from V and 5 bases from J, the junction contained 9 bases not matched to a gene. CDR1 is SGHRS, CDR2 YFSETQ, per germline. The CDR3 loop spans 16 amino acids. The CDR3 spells CASSLAGEGGRDTQYF. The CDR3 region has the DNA TGCGCCAGCAGCTTGGCCGGGGAGGGTGGGCGAGATACGCAGTATTTT.

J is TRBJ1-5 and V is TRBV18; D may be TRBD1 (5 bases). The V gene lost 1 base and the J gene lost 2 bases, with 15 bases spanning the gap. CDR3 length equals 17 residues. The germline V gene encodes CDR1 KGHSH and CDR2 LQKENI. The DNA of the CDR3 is TGTGCCAGCTCACCACGGGCAGCAACAGGAGGCAATCAGCCCCAGCATTTT. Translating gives CASSPRAATGGNQPQHF. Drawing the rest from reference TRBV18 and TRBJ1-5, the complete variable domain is NAGVMQNPRHLVRRRGQEARLRCSPMKGHSHVYWYRQLPEEGLKFMVYLQKENIIDESGMPKERFSAEFPKEGPSILRIQQVVRGDSAAYFCASSPRAATGGNQPQHFGDGTRLSIL.

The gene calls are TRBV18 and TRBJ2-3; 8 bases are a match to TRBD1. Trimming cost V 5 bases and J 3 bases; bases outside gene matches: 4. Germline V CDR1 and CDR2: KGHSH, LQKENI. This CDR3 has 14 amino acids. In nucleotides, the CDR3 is TGTGCCAGCTCAACAGGGGGAAGTACAGATACGCAGTATTTT. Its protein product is CASSTGGSTDTQYF.

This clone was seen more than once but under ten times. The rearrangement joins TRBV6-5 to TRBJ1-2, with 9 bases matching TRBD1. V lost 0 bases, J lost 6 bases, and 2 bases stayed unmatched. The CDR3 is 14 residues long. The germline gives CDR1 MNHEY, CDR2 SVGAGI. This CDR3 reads CASSYSRTGDGYTF. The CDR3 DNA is TGTGCCAGCAGTTACTCGCGGACAGGGGATGGCTACACCTTC.

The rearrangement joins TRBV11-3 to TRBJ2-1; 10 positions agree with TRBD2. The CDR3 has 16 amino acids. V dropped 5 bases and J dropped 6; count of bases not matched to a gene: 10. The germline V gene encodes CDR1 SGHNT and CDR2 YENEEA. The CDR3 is CASSPVYLAGANEQFF. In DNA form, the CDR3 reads TGTGCCAGCAGCCCTGTGTATCTAGCGGGGGCCAATGAGCAGTTCTTC.

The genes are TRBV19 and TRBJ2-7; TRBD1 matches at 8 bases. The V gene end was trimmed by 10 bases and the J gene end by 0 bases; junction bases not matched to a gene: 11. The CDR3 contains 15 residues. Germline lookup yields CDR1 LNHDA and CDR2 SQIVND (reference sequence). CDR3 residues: CATSPGQALSYEQYF. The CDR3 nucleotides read TGTGCCACAAGTCCGGGACAGGCTCTCTCCTACGAGCAGTACTTC.

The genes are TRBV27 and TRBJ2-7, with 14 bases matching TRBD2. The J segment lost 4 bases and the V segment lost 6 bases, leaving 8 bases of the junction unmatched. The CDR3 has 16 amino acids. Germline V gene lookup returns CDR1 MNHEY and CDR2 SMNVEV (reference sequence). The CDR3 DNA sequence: TGTGCCAGCAGAAAGGGGACTAGCGGGGGACTGTACGAGCAGTACTTC. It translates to CASRKGTSGGLYEQYF.

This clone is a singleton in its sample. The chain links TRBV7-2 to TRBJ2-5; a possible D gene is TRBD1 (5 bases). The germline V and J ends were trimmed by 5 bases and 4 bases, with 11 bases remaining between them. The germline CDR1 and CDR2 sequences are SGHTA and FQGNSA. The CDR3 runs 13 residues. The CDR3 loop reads CASSPEQVETQYF. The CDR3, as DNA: TGTGCCAGCAGCCCGGAACAGGTAGAGACCCAGTACTTC.

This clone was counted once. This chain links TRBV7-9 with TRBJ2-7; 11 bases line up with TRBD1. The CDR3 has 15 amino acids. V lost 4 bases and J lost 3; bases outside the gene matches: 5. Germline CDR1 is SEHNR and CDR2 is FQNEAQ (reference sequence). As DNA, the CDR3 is TGTGCCAGCAGCTCCACCGGGACAGGGGGCTACGAGCAGTACTTC. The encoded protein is CASSSTGTGGYEQYF. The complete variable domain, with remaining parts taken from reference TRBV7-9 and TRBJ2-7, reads DTGVSQNPRHKITKRGQNVTFRCDPISEHNRLYWYRQTLGQGPEFLTYFQNEAQLEKSRLLSDRFSAERPKGSFSTLEIQRTEQGDSAMYLCASSSTGTGGYEQYFGPGTRLTVT.

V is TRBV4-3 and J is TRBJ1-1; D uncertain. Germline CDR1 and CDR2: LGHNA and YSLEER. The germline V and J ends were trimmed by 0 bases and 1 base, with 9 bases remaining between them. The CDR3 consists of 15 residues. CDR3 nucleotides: TGCGCCAGCAGCCAAGATCCGGCGGGGAACACTGAAGCTTTCTTT. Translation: CASSQDPAGNTEAFF.

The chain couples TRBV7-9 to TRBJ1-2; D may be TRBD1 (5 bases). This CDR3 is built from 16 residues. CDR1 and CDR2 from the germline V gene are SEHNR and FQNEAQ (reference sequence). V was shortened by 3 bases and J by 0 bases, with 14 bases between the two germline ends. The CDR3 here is CASSLGGGLANYGYTF. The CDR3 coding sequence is TGTGCCAGCAGCTTGGGGGGTGGTCTTGCTAACTATGGCTACACCTTC.

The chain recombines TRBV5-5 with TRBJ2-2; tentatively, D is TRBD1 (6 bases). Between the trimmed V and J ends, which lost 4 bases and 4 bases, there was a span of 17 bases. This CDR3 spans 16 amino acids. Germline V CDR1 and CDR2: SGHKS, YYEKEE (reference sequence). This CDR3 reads CASSESHRAGTGELFF. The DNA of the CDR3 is TGTGCCAGCAGCGAAAGTCACAGGGCGGGCACCGGGGAGCTGTTTTTT.

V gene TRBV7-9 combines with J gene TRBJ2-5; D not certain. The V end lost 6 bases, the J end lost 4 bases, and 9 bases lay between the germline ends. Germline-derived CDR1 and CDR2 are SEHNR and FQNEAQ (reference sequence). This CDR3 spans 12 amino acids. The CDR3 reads CASREIGETQYF. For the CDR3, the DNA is TGTGCCAGCAGGGAGATAGGAGAGACCCAGTACTTC.

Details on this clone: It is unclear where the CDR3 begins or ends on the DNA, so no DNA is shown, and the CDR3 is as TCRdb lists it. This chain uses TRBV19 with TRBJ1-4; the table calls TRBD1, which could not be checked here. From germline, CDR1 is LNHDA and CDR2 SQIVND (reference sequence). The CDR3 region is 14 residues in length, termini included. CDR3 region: CASTSDRGWEKLFF.

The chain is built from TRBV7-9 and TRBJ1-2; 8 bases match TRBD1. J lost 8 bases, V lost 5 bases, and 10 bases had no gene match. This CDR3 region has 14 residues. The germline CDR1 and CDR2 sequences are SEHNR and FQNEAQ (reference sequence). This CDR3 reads CASSPGTGLGGYTF. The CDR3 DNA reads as TGTGCCAGCAGCCCTGGGACAGGCCTAGGGGGCTACACCTTC. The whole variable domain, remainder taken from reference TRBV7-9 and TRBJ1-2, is DTGVSQNPRHKITKRGQNVTFRCDPISEHNRLYWYRQTLGQGPEFLTYFQNEAQLEKSRLLSDRFSAERPKGSFSTLEIQRTEQGDSAMYLCASSPGTGLGGYTFGSGTRLTVV.

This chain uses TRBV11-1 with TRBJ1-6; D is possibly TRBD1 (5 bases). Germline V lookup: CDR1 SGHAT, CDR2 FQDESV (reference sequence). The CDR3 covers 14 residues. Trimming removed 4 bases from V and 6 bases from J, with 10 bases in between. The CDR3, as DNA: TGTGCCAGCAGCTCCCAGGGTACTAATTCACCCCTCCACTTT. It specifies CASSSQGTNSPLHF.